This record looks at one T cell receptor (beta chain) sequence and its context. Measured with immunoSEQ multiplex PCR; TCRdb has only the in-frame clones, and not every one. Altogether about 230,000 clones are present, approximately 80% being singletons, with the ten largest covering about an eighth. This sample stems from a study of control samples from healthy donors and cancer patients. Trimming pared 0 bases from V and 3 bases from J, leaving 13 bases between. The length of the CDR3 is 15 residues. Germline V lookup: CDR1 SGHNT, CDR2 YYREEE (reference sequence). The V gene is TRBV5-4, the J gene TRBJ2-7; tentatively, D is TRBD1 (6 bases). This clonotype originated in a woman aged 55 to 70 with lung cancer. Sample: PBMCs. This chain's CDR3 is CASSLGRDNSYEQYF. For the CDR3, the DNA is TGTGCCAGCAGCTTGGGCCGGGACAACAGCTACGAGCAGTACTTC.